This T cell receptor beta chain was sequenced in a study of T cells after yellow fever vaccination. Turning to the study itself: Preparing low-cell-number fractions relied on SMART-Seq v4 Ultra Low Input. General study points: Of the clonotypes, a small share occurred in both CD4 and CD8 compartments. A large majority of primary-vaccination clones showed up again after the booster (around 95% CD4, around 90% CD8).

This clonotype has ten or more counts. Its antigen is unidentified. By 5'RACE template switching, TCR cDNA was produced, with a universal primer site and UMIs added in the process. TCRdb recomputed calls from the 5' RACE reads with MiXCR, one row per CDR3 protein. This sample yields around 120,000 distinct CDR3 sequences, of which roughly 7.2% are seen a single time; around 2.6% belongs to the top ten. Deletions cut 3 bases from V and 6 bases from J, with 8 bases between. CDR1 and CDR2 from the germline V gene are LNHDA and SQIVND (reference sequence). This CDR3 contains 13 residues. Sequencing used CD4+ T cells sorted from PBMCs, obtained around 45 days after the first yellow fever vaccination. The clonotype originates from a man aged 18 to 29 who received the YFV17D yellow fever vaccine. The chain carries TRBV19 and TRBJ1-4, with D possibly matching TRBD1 (5 bases). The CDR3 DNA reads TGTGCCAGTAGTATGAAACAGGATGAAAAACTGTTTTTT. Protein product: CASSMKQDEKLFF.